This TCR beta chain emerged from a study of identical twins. The CDR3 extends over 19 amino acids. CDR1 is LGHDT, CDR2 YNNKEL, per germline (reference sequence). Trimming cost V 0 bases and J 5 bases; bases outside gene matches: 13. TCRdb recomputed calls from the 5' RACE reads with MiXCR, one row per CDR3 protein. The table has 750,000 to 950,000 distinct CDR3 sequences, 12% seen once. These records were also assigned to another study, of yellow fever vaccine responses in identical twins.

This chain connects TRBV3-1 to TRBJ2-1, with TRBD2 matching over 10 bases. Sequencing was carried out using PBMCs. This clonotype was obtained from a woman aged 18-35 years in good health. The CDR3 reads CASSQDPEIAGGKNNEQFF. The CDR3 DNA reads TGTGCCAGCAGCCAAGACCCCGAAATAGCGGGGGGAAAAAACAATGAGCAGTTCTTC.